This TCR beta chain is from a study of cytomegalovirus exposure and HLA in healthy donors. PCR involved 60 Vbeta and 13 Jbeta primers. In the original processing: Unique TCR beta chains totaled some 80 million in a later count, with roughly 11 million of them shared. Generated by immunoSEQ multiplex PCR, the TCRdb table keeps only in-frame clones and is missing some. For V, J and clone size, that table is used; D and trimming come from the DNA. This sample carries fewer than 200,000 clones, approximately 73% of them seen once, and the ten largest clones take approximately 1.5%. This clone occurred a few times. The clonotype originates from a man aged 50-59 years in good health and CMV-seronegative. Input material: PBMCs.

The DNA for the CDR3 is TGTGCCAGTAGTCGACAGGGGTTCGAGCAGTACTTC. Translation gives CASSRQGFEQYF. This rearrangement joins TRBV19 to TRBJ2-7, with TRBD1 identical over 8 bases. The CDR3 runs 12 residues. V lost 5 bases to trimming and J lost 6 bases; unmatched junction nucleotides: 3. Germline CDR1 and CDR2: LNHDA and SQIVND (reference sequence).